The 18 T cell receptor beta chains below all came from one sample that was sequenced in a study of cytomegalovirus exposure and HLA in healthy donors. Generated by immunoSEQ multiplex PCR, the TCRdb table keeps only in-frame clones and is missing some. Of 150,000 to 200,000 clones listed, approximately 88% are singletons. Sequencing used PBMCs. These receptors were obtained from a man aged 18 to 35 in good health and CMV-seropositive.

This chain uses TRBV30 with TRBJ2-7; TRBD2 matches 10 bases. The CDR3 sequence is 15 residues long. The V gene end was trimmed by 0 bases and the J gene end by 6 bases; junction bases not matched to a gene: 8. Germline-derived CDR1 and CDR2 are GTSNPN and SVGIG (reference sequence). The CDR3 reads CAWSVGLAGDREQYF. In nucleotides, the CDR3 is TGTGCCTGGAGTGTAGGGCTAGCGGGAGATCGCGAGCAGTACTTC.

The rearrangement joins TRBV30 to TRBJ1-5, with no clear D. The germline V and J ends were trimmed by 4 bases and 5 bases, with 12 bases remaining between them. Germline lookup yields CDR1 GTSNPN and CDR2 SVGIG (reference sequence). CDR3 size: 13 residues. The CDR3 nucleotides read TGTGCCTGGAATGGGAGGCTCGATCAGCCCCAGCATTTT. It yields the protein CAWNGRLDQPQHF.

In its sample, this clone was seen a few times. V gene TRBV18 combines with J gene TRBJ1-5; TRBD1 is a possible D gene (5 bases). Germline V gene sequence: CDR1 KGHSH, CDR2 LQKENI. V lost 4 bases and J lost 6, with 10 bases in between. The CDR3 is made up of 13 amino acids. CDR3 DNA sequence: TGTGCCAGCTCACTGGGTGGGGCTCAGCCCCAGCATTTT. This gives the protein CASSLGGAQPQHF. The entire variable domain, with the rest obtained from reference TRBV18 and TRBJ1-5, is as follows: NAGVMQNPRHLVRRRGQEARLRCSPMKGHSHVYWYRQLPEEGLKFMVYLQKENIIDESGMPKERFSAEFPKEGPSILRIQQVVRGDSAAYFCASSLGGAQPQHFGDGTRLSIL.

The chain links TRBV27 to TRBJ2-1; 7 bases match TRBD1. In germline, CDR1 is MNHEY, CDR2 SMNVEV (reference sequence). CDR3 length: 18 residues. Losses at the gene ends were 5 bases for V and 2 bases for J; bases not matched to a gene: 15. In nucleotides, the CDR3 is TGTGCCAGCAGTCCGATAATACGTCGTCAGGGGGCCTACAATGAGCAGTTCTTC. Protein sequence: CASSPIIRRQGAYNEQFF.

The CDR3 DNA sequence: TGTGCCAGTAGTGAGTGGGACAGGGGCACCTATGGCTACACCTTC. Translated, it gives CASSEWDRGTYGYTF. The rearrangement uses TRBV19 and TRBJ1-2; 10 nucleotides line up with TRBD1. This CDR3 comprises 15 residues. V shed 5 bases, J shed 4 bases, and the junction held 7 bases outside the gene matches. Per germline, CDR1 LNHDA and CDR2 SQIVND (reference sequence).

The chain couples TRBV11-2 to TRBJ1-2; no clear D. Trimming pared 6 bases from V and 0 bases from J, leaving 14 bases between. Germline V gene sequence: CDR1 SGHAT, CDR2 FQNNGV. This CDR3 region has 15 residues. CDR3 region: CASRLSTVANYGYTF. Written as DNA, the CDR3 is TGTGCCAGCAGACTAAGTACCGTCGCTAACTATGGCTACACCTTC.

The V gene is TRBV19, the J gene TRBJ2-3; 12 bases match TRBD2. J was trimmed by 4 bases and V by 5 bases; bases with no gene match: 7. Germline-derived CDR1 and CDR2 are LNHDA and SQIVND (reference sequence). This CDR3 comprises 16 residues. The CDR3 protein is CASSARLAGASDTQYF. In DNA, the CDR3 is TGTGCCAGTAGTGCCCGACTAGCGGGAGCATCAGATACGCAGTATTTT.

The chain couples TRBV15 to TRBJ2-3; a possible D gene is TRBD2 (5 bases). Germline V gives CDR1 LNHNV, CDR2 YYDKDF (reference sequence). This CDR3 is built from 13 residues. V was trimmed by 4 bases and J by 4 bases, leaving 9 bases between them. The CDR3 DNA reads TGTGCCACCAGCATCGAGGGATCAGATACGCAGTATTTT. Protein sequence: CATSIEGSDTQYF.

The chain is built from TRBV6-6 and TRBJ2-2, with a tentative D call TRBD2 (6 bases). The CDR3 is made up of 14 amino acids. Germline V CDR1 and CDR2: MNHNY, SVGAGI (reference sequence). The V end was cut by 7 bases, the J end by 6 bases, with 15 bases between. The CDR3 spells CASIKGLPPGELFF. CDR3 bases: TGTGCCAGCATCAAGGGACTTCCCCCCGGGGAGCTGTTTTTT.

The chain carries TRBV25-1 and TRBJ2-6; D ambiguous. The CDR3 runs to 17 residues. Germline V CDR1 and CDR2: MGHDK, SYGVNS. Trimming shortened V by 3 bases and J by 0 bases, and 12 bases separated the two germline ends. The CDR3 here is CASSDHAVASGANVLTF. In nucleotides, the CDR3 is TGTGCCAGCAGTGACCACGCGGTCGCCTCTGGGGCCAACGTCCTGACTTTC.

The chain couples TRBV19 to TRBJ2-2, with 9 bases aligning to TRBD1. Germline V gene sequence: CDR1 LNHDA, CDR2 SQIVND (reference sequence). The junction had 2 bases not matched to a gene; V was cut back by 5 bases and J by 4 bases. The CDR3 covers 14 residues. The CDR3 protein is CASSPTGGTGELFF. CDR3 coding DNA: TGTGCCAGTAGTCCGACAGGGGGCACCGGGGAGCTGTTTTTT.

The chain uses TRBV18 and TRBJ2-7; D remains unclear. Germline V gene lookup returns CDR1 KGHSH and CDR2 LQKENI. The CDR3 runs 11 residues. Between the trimmed V and J ends, which lost 2 bases and 6 bases, there was a span of 5 bases. Here the CDR3 reads CASSPDSEQYF. The CDR3 DNA sequence: TGTGCCAGCTCACCAGATAGCGAGCAGTACTTC.

V and J are TRBV30 and TRBJ1-2, with TRBD1 matching 8 bases. Germline V gives CDR1 GTSNPN, CDR2 SVGIG (reference sequence). The CDR3 is 10 amino acids. With 3 bases clipped from V and 10 bases from J, the junction kept 1 base outside the gene matches. The CDR3: CAWRQGAYTF. The CDR3 DNA sequence: TGTGCCTGGAGGCAGGGGGCCTACACCTTC. The full variable domain, rest sourced from reference TRBV30 and TRBJ1-2, is SQTIHQWPATLVQPVGSPLSLECTVEGTSNPNLYWYRQAAGRGLQLLFYSVGIGQISSEVPQNLSASRPQDRQFILSSKKLLLSDSGFYLCAWRQGAYTFGSGTRLTVV.

This chain connects TRBV2 to TRBJ2-1, with D tentatively TRBD1 (5 bases). Germline-derived CDR1 and CDR2 are SNHLY and FYNNEI. There are 15 residues in the CDR3. V lost 2 bases, J lost 6 bases, and 14 bases lay in between. CDR3 bases: TGTGCCAGCAGTGAATGGTGGCAGGGTGTCAATGAGCAGTTCTTC. Amino acids: CASSEWWQGVNEQFF. Complete variable domain (other parts from reference TRBV2 and TRBJ2-1): EPEVTQTPSHQVTQMGQEVILRCVPISNHLYFYWYRQILGQKVEFLVSFYNNEISEKSEIFDDQFSVERPDGSNFTLKIRSTKLEDSAMYFCASSEWWQGVNEQFFGPGTRLTVL.

This chain joins TRBV9 and TRBJ2-2, with 7 bases matching TRBD1. The CDR3 is made up of 16 amino acids. With V trimmed by 0 bases and J by 2 bases, 4 bases remained unmatched. Germline V gene data show CDR1 as SGDLS and CDR2 as YYNGEE. CDR3 nucleotide sequence: TGTGCCAGCAGCGTAGCGGGACAGAGAAACACCGGGGAGCTGTTTTTT. Amino acids: CASSVAGQRNTGELFF. The variable domain in full, completed from reference TRBV9 and TRBJ2-2, reads DSGVTQTPKHLITATGQRVTLRCSPRSGDLSVYWYQQSLDQGLQFLIQYYNGEERAKGNILERFSAQQFPDLHSELNLSSLELGDSALYFCASSVAGQRNTGELFFGEGSRLTVL.

The genes are TRBV10-1 and TRBJ2-1; TRBD1 is a possible D gene (6 bases). V was pared by 9 bases and J by 0 bases, with 12 bases between. The germline CDR1 and CDR2 sequences are WNHNN and SYGVQD (reference sequence). The CDR3 length is 14 residues. This CDR3 is CARPQGSSYNEQFF. CDR3 coding DNA: TGCGCCAGGCCTCAGGGGAGCTCCTACAATGAGCAGTTCTTC.

The chain couples TRBV9 to TRBJ2-1, with D perhaps TRBD2 (6 bases). V gave up 5 bases and J gave up 0 bases, with 12 bases separating them. CDR3 length: 15 amino acids. From germline, CDR1 is SGDLS and CDR2 YYNGEE. The CDR3 spells CASSGGAGSYNEQFF. CDR3 bases: TGTGCCAGCAGTGGAGGGGCGGGCTCCTACAATGAGCAGTTCTTC.

The V and J genes are TRBV29-1 and TRBJ2-3; the match to TRBD1 covers 8 bases. The CDR3 is 13 residues long. Unmatched junction bases numbered 4, after V lost 7 bases and J lost 1 base. Germline V CDR1 and CDR2: SQVTM, ANQGSEA. In DNA form, the CDR3 reads TGCAGCGGCGGGACAGGAGGCACAGATACGCAGTATTTT. This encodes CSGGTGGTDTQYF.